Below, 3 T cell receptor beta chains from the same sample are listed, as sequenced in a study of T cell changes during pregnancy in multiple sclerosis. TCRdb's table, derived via immunoSEQ multiplex PCR, lists solely in-frame clones and lacks some. Of approximately 70,000 clones listed, roughly 94% are singletons. The material was peripheral blood, obtained in the second trimester of pregnancy. The receptors stem from a female donor in good health, enrolled as a control in a pregnancy study.

This chain connects TRBV18 to TRBJ2-1, with 8 bases matching TRBD2. The CDR3 has 16 amino acids. Germline CDR1 is KGHSH and CDR2 is LQKENI. The trim removed 2 bases at V and 6 bases at J, leaving 9 bases unmatched. CDR3 loop: CASSPTGPGLGNEQFF. CDR3 nucleotides: TGTGCCAGCTCACCAACCGGCCCGGGACTAGGCAATGAGCAGTTCTTC.

The chain carries TRBV4-1 and TRBJ2-7; 8 bases map to TRBD2. The V gene's germline CDR1 is MGHRA and CDR2 YSYEKL. The CDR3 totals 15 residues. J was trimmed by 2 bases and V by 1 base; bases with no gene match: 4. The CDR3 is CASSQGASGPYEQYF. The CDR3 coding sequence is TGCGCCAGCAGCCAAGGGGCTAGCGGGCCCTACGAGCAGTACTTC.

In its sample, this clone was seen once. This chain connects TRBV5-8 to TRBJ2-5; 8 bases are shared with TRBD1. After removal of 4 bases from V and 2 bases from J, the junction contained 13 bases not matched to a gene. In germline, CDR1 is SGHTS, CDR2 YDEGEE. This CDR3 has 17 amino acids. The CDR3 DNA follows: TGTGCCAGCAGCGTAAATACAGGGGGTCCGCGTCAAGAGACCCAGTACTTC. Translating gives CASSVNTGGPRQETQYF.